Listed below are T cell receptor beta chains from one sample, sequenced in a study of early T cells in non-severe SARS-CoV-2 infection. TCRdb recomputed calls from the 5' RACE reads with MiXCR, one row per CDR3 protein. Found here are roughly 35,000 distinct CDR3 sequences, over 6.5% of them singletons; the top ten hold 4% to 4.5%. The sample taken for sequencing was whole blood. These receptors all come from an adult who was a healthcare worker with PCR-confirmed SARS-CoV-2 infection or an uninfected control (not recorded which). The CDR3 runs from the conserved cysteine through the conserved F or W. The D gene is left open where the match is weak. Clone size is given for some rows only: seen once, a few or many times, or a class if the clone is expanded.

DNA | CDR3 | D | J | V | size
TGTGCCAGCTCACGGTCGGAAGGGCTGAACACTGAAGCTTTCTTT | CASSRSEGLNTEAFF | NA | TRBJ1-1 | TRBV18 | many
TGTGCCAGCAGTTACGAGGAGGGAAGCTCCTACGAGCAGTACTTC | CASSYEEGSSYEQYF | NA | TRBJ2-7 | TRBV6-5 | few
TGTGCCAGCAGCGTGCTGGGGGATCCGTCCAATGAGCAGTTCTTC | CASSVLGDPSNEQFF | NA | TRBJ2-1 | TRBV6-2/TRBV6-3 | medium-sized
TGTGCCAGCAGGACTGCGAATGAGCAGTTCTTC | CASRTANEQFF | NA | TRBJ2-1 | TRBV6-6 | many
TGTGCCAGCAGGGGACAGGCGAGATACGAGCAGTACTTC | CASRGQARYEQYF | TRBD1 | TRBJ2-7 | TRBV12-3/TRBV12-4 | many
TGTGCCAGCAGGAAGCCACTAGCGGGAACGAACACCGGGGAGCTGTTTTTT | CASRKPLAGTNTGELFF | TRBD2 | TRBJ2-2 | TRBV28 | NA
TGCAGTGCTAGTAAACTAGAAGGGGGCGGGGAGCTGTTTTTT | CSASKLEGGGELFF | NA | TRBJ2-2 | TRBV20-1 | many
TGCGCCAGCAGTTTAGGGGGCTTCCCAGATACGCAGTATTTT | CASSLGGFPDTQYF | TRBD1 | TRBJ2-3 | TRBV5-1 | NA
TGTGCCAGCAGCTCACTCTACGAGCAGTACTTC | CASSSLYEQYF | NA | TRBJ2-7 | TRBV7-9 | NA
TGTGCCAGCAGAAGGACAGAGAACACTGAAGCTTTCTTT | CASRRTENTEAFF | NA | TRBJ1-1 | TRBV12-3/TRBV12-4 | NA
TGCAGCACTCCTGGGACTAGCGGGAGTTTAACCTACAATGAGCAGTTCTTC | CSTPGTSGSLTYNEQFF | TRBD2 | TRBJ2-1 | TRBV29-1 | many
TGCAGCGTCTTGCTAAACAATGAGCAGTTCTTC | CSVLLNNEQFF | NA | TRBJ2-1 | TRBV29-1 | many
TGCAGTGCTCAGACTAGCGGGAACAAAGATACGCAGTATTTT | CSAQTSGNKDTQYF | TRBD2 | TRBJ2-3 | TRBV20-1 | once
TGCAGTGCTCCACGTCTCCGGGATGCTAATGAAAAACTGTTTTTT | CSAPRLRDANEKLFF | NA | TRBJ1-4 | TRBV20-1 | many
TGCGCCAGCAGCTTGGGTTTTTCGAGCTCCTACAATGAGCAGTTCTTC | CASSLGFSSSYNEQFF | NA | TRBJ2-1 | TRBV5-1 | few
TGCGCCAGCAGCCAAGGACAGGGGCTAGGAGGTCAGCCCCAGCATTTT | CASSQGQGLGGQPQHF | TRBD1 | TRBJ1-5 | TRBV4-1 | many
TGCAGTGCTAGGGGGGAGGTAAATCACGAGCAGTACTTC | CSARGEVNHEQYF | NA | TRBJ2-7 | TRBV20-1 | many
TGTGCCAGCAGTTTAGGGGTTACCTACGAGCAGTACTTC | CASSLGVTYEQYF | NA | TRBJ2-7 | TRBV12-3/TRBV12-4 | NA